This T cell receptor beta chain was identified in a study of response to subunit inactivated influenza vaccine (dated by TCRdb to the late 2010s). Looking at the study overall: Deep quantitative profiling of the T cell receptor repertoire was used in the study to follow responses to a trivalent subunit inactivated influenza vaccine.

Study-wide conclusions, independent of this receptor: According to the authors, only a limited number of new T cells may be recruited by each seasonal influenza vaccination.

Of note for this clonotype: It has no known antigen specificity. The input lacks base qualities; no much larger clone sits a single base away.

The method behind the library was RT-PCR. TCRdb lists the instrument as Illumina HiSeq 2500. TCRdb cleaned the public reads at Q25 with fastp, built clones with MiXCR and kept in-frame beta chains. When rows share a CDR3 protein, they turn into one entry using the most common DNA and genes. For this sample there are approximately 170,000 distinct CDR3 sequences; approximately 12% appear just once. The biggest ten clones account for approximately 30% of the sample. The CDR3 starts with the cysteine, ends with the phenylalanine, and has 14 residues. The DNA shown is the 42-base CDR3, in frame from base 1. V is clipped by 2 bases and J by 7 bases, and the sequence between their germline boundaries is 11 bases long. CDR1 and CDR2, per the germline V gene, are KGHSH and LQKENI. The same specimen was also included in a second study, on T cells expressing NK-cell markers. As the second publication notes: TCR beta cDNA libraries were prepared using 5'RACE template switching, which introduced a universal primer site and unique molecular identifiers. Eight donors provided sorted CD3+CD56+NKG2C+, CD3+CD56+NKG2C- and CD3+CD56-NKG2C+ T-cell subsets, whose TCR beta-chain repertoires were profiled. Among the eight sequenced donors, only one was HCMV-seronegative, while the other seven were HCMV-seropositive. To restrict sorting to alphabetaTCR-expressing T cells, an anti-gammadeltaTCR antibody was added in several experiments. In several donors, the dominant CD3+CD56+NKG2C+ clonotypes were among the top 10 CD8+ clonotypes and accounted for roughly 1.0-8% of CD8+ T cells. Those dominant clonotypes were again the most abundant among CD3+CD56-NKG2C+ cells in a few donors, at 28.3-60.1%. It remained unclear whether the expanded NKG2C-expressing T cell clones were specific for HCMV antigens. All eight donors whose samples were sequenced were randomly selected healthy volunteers, three of them men and five women. A commercial ELISA kit detecting HCMV-specific IgG in serum was used to determine HCMV serostatus. Peripheral blood mononuclear cells were isolated from blood by Ficoll density gradient centrifugation. Using Miltenyi isolation kits, CD4+ and CD8+ T cells were isolated from PBMC through magnetic immunoseparation. Priming for cDNA synthesis came from the TCR beta constant segment, and two successive PCR amplification steps followed. Libraries were sequenced as 2 x 150 bp reads on Illumina HiSeq 2000/2500, MiSeq or NextSeq. MIGEC was used to demultiplex reads and group the reads by UMI, and MiTCR was used to assemble and quantify clonotypes. To exclude erroneous sequences, only TCR cDNA sequences supported by at least two reads were retained. Downstream repertoire analysis used the tcR package, and clonotypes were matched across fractions by CDR3 nucleotide sequence plus V segment. Antigen specificity was annotated against VDJdb with VDJmatch, allowing one amino acid substitution in CDR3.

The chain was built from TRBV18 and TRBJ2-2; the D segment may tentatively be TRBD1 or TRBD2, each giving 5 matched bases. The sequencing here drew on CD8+ T cells sorted from PBMCs, taken 11 to 12 days after vaccination. This TCR derives from a man aged 50 to 60 who received an inactivated influenza vaccine. Donor details come from another sample of the same person, matched by shared clones. The CDR3 region: CASSPEGPYGELFF. The nucleotide sequence is given as TGTGCCAGCTCACCAGAGGGACCATACGGGGAGCTGTTTTTT.